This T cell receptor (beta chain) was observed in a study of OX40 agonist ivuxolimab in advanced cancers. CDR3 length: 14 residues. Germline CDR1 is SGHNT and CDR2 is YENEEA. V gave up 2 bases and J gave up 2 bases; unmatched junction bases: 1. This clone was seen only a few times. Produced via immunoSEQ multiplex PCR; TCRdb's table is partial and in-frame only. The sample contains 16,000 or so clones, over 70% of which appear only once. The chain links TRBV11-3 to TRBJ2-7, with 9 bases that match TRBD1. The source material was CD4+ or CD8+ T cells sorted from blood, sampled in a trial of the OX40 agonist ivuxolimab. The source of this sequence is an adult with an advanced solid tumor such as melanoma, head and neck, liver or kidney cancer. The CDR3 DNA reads TGTGCCAGCAGCTTAAGGGACAGGGCCTACGAGCAGTACTTC. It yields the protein CASSLRDRAYEQYF.